These 16 T cell receptor beta chains came from one sample sequenced in a study of blood T cell repertoires in COVID-19. Only in-frame clones appear in the TCRdb table, and some are missing; sequencing was by immunoSEQ multiplex PCR. The sample shows some 220,000 clones, around 84% of them seen only once. Specimen: peripheral blood. These receptors were taken from a man aged 50 to 60 with active or convalescent COVID-19.

The V call is TRBV4-3, the J call TRBJ1-6, with a tentative D call TRBD1 (6 bases). This CDR3 is built from 19 residues. CDR1 and CDR2 from the germline V gene are LGHNA and YSLEER. V was shortened by 2 bases and J by 0 bases, with 17 bases between the two germline ends. Here the CDR3 reads CASSQKPTAGDSYNSPLHF. CDR3 nucleotide sequence: TGCGCCAGCAGCCAAAAGCCCACCGCAGGGGACTCCTATAATTCACCCCTCCACTTT.

This chain links TRBV5-1 with TRBJ2-2, with a weak D call TRBD2 (7 bases). Germline CDR1 is SGHRS and CDR2 is YFSETQ. CDR3 size: 17 residues. V gave up 1 base and J gave up 3 bases, with 16 bases separating them. This chain's CDR3 is CASSLQGRETYTGELFF. In DNA form, the CDR3 reads TGCGCCAGCAGCTTGCAGGGGAGGGAGACTTACACCGGGGAGCTGTTTTTT.

The CDR3 region has the DNA TGTGCCAGCAGCTTGTCTTATGGTCTGCTCGGGCAGTACGTC. This encodes CASSLSYGLLGQYV. The V gene is TRBV5-5, the J gene TRBJ2-7; D is undetermined. Germline CDR1 and CDR2: SGHKS and YYEKEE (reference sequence). The CDR3 length is 14 residues. Trimming took 1 base from V and 9 from J, leaving 17 bases between them.

The chain employs TRBV5-1 and TRBJ2-5; a weak D match, TRBD2 (6 bases). Germline loops: CDR1 SGHRS, CDR2 YFSETQ. Between the trimmed V and J ends, which lost 0 bases and 2 bases, there was a span of 8 bases. The CDR3 sequence is 14 residues long. The CDR3 sequence is CASSLGAGQETQYF. The CDR3 DNA sequence: TGCGCCAGCAGCTTGGGGGCGGGACAAGAGACCCAGTACTTC.

The rearrangement uses TRBV6-2 or TRBV6-3 and TRBJ2-7; D is perhaps TRBD2 (5 bases). Germline-derived CDR1 and CDR2 are MNHEY and SVGEGT. There are 14 residues in the CDR3. Trimming left V 6 bases short and J 2 bases short, with 14 bases between. CDR3 DNA: TGTGCCAGCAGCCGGACTGGATCGCCCTACGAGCAGTACTTC. Amino acid sequence: CASSRTGSPYEQYF.

The chain carries TRBV7-8 and TRBJ2-5, with TRBD2 identical over 15 bases. V shed 4 bases and J 5 bases; nucleotides not matched to a gene: 11. The CDR3 loop spans 18 amino acids. Per the germline V gene, CDR1 is SGHVS and CDR2 is FQNEAQ. The CDR3 loop is CASSSDRGLAGGGETQYF. DNA for the CDR3: TGTGCCAGCAGCTCCGACAGGGGACTAGCGGGAGGAGGTGAGACCCAGTACTTC.

This sequence joins TRBV7-8 and TRBJ1-4; D remains unclear. CDR1 SGHVS and CDR2 FQNEAQ come from the germline V gene. CDR3 length: 13 residues. Trimming removed 5 bases from V and 5 bases from J, with 9 bases in between. The DNA of the CDR3 is TGTGCCAGCAGCCGAGGCGGAAATGAAAAACTGTTTTTT. Translation gives CASSRGGNEKLFF. The variable domain in full, completed from reference TRBV7-8 and TRBJ1-4, reads GAGVSQSPRYKVAKRGQDVALRCDPISGHVSLFWYQQALGQGPEFLTYFQNEAQLDKSGLPSDRFFAERPEGSVSTLKIQRTQQEDSAVYLCASSRGGNEKLFFGSGTQLSVL.

V is TRBV28 and J is TRBJ1-2; tentatively, D is TRBD1 (6 bases). V lost 10 bases and J lost 4, with 19 bases in between. Per germline, CDR1 MDHEN and CDR2 SYDVKM. CDR3 length equals 14 residues. CDR3 nucleotide sequence: TGTGCCACCAGCATCCCGAGGGGGGGCTATGGCTACACCTTC. It specifies CATSIPRGGYGYTF.

This clone turned up a few times. V gene TRBV4-2 combines with J gene TRBJ1-2, with no clear D. This CDR3 has 13 amino acids. Trimming cost V 3 bases and J 2 bases, with 7 bases left between them. Germline CDR1 is LGHNA and CDR2 is YNFKEQ. This CDR3 is CASSQRANYGYTF. CDR3 sequence (DNA): TGTGCCAGCAGCCAGAGGGCGAACTATGGCTACACCTTC.

V is TRBV7-3 and J is TRBJ2-3, with 12 bases fitting TRBD1. Unmatched junction bases numbered 6, after V lost 3 bases and J lost 5 bases. The CDR3 covers 16 residues. Germline lookup yields CDR1 SGHTA and CDR2 FQGTGA. The CDR3 DNA reads as TGTGCCAGCAGCTTGACCCGGGACAGGGGGCAAGATACGCAGTATTTT. Translated, it gives CASSLTRDRGQDTQYF.

This clone was seen only a few times. The chain links TRBV29-1 to TRBJ1-5; D call uncertain. The CDR3 has 14 residues. Trimming took 3 bases from V and 5 from J, leaving 14 bases between them. Germline assignment: CDR1 SQVTM and CDR2 ANQGSEA. The CDR3 region has the DNA TGCAGCGTTGAGGAGCAGCCGCTCGATCAGCCCCAGCATTTT. Translated, it gives CSVEEQPLDQPQHF.

This chain uses TRBV18 with TRBJ1-5, with 9 nucleotides matching TRBD1. Germline CDR1 is KGHSH and CDR2 is LQKENI. This CDR3 region has 16 residues. The trim removed 3 bases at V and 9 bases at J, leaving 12 bases unmatched. This CDR3 reads CASSPTHTGGQGPQHF. The CDR3 nucleotides read TGTGCCAGCTCACCCACACACACAGGGGGCCAAGGGCCCCAGCATTTT. Based on the CDR3 plus reference TRBV18 and TRBJ1-5, the full variable domain is NAGVMQNPRHLVRRRGQEARLRCSPMKGHSHVYWYRQLPEEGLKFMVYLQKENIIDESGMPKERFSAEFPKEGPSILRIQQVVRGDSAAYFCASSPTHTGGQGPQHFGDGTRLSIL.

V usage is TRBV12-3 or TRBV12-4 and J usage is TRBJ2-1, with no clear D. The ends were cut back, 6 bases at V and 7 bases at J, with 13 bases in the middle. The length of the CDR3 is 13 residues. The CDR3 reads CASRPISSNEQFF. Written as DNA, the CDR3 is TGTGCCAGCAGACCTATTAGCAGTAATGAGCAGTTCTTC.

The genes are TRBV7-3 and TRBJ2-1; 7 bases align to TRBD1. J lost 7 bases, V lost 4 bases, and 1 base had no gene match. Germline CDR1 SGHTA, CDR2 FQGTGA. The CDR3 runs to 12 residues. The CDR3 here is CASSSQGNEQFF. Here the CDR3 DNA reads TGTGCCAGCAGCTCACAGGGGAATGAGCAGTTCTTC.

This rearrangement joins TRBV9 to TRBJ2-7; TRBD2 aligns across 10 bases. The ends lost 3 bases at V and 6 bases at J; junction bases unmatched: 6. CDR3 length: 14 residues. Germline lookup yields CDR1 SGDLS and CDR2 YYNGEE. This CDR3 reads CASSGEREGGEQYF. CDR3 in DNA: TGTGCCAGCAGCGGGGAGCGGGAGGGGGGCGAGCAGTACTTC.

V and J are TRBV7-8 and TRBJ2-1; 7 nucleotides line up with TRBD1. The germline V gene has CDR1 SGHVS and CDR2 FQNEAQ. The CDR3 runs 13 residues. V was pared by 4 bases and J by 4 bases, with 1 base of the junction left unmatched. The CDR3 protein is CASSSDRYNEQFF. CDR3 bases: TGTGCCAGCAGCTCGGACAGGTACAATGAGCAGTTCTTC.